These T cell receptor beta chains were read from a single sample in a study of blood T cell repertoires in COVID-19. TCRdb's copy holds only in-frame clones and misses some; the assay was immunoSEQ multiplex PCR. Of approximately 120,000 clones in the sample, around three quarters were seen once. The sample consisted of peripheral blood. These receptor sequences come from a middle-aged man with active or convalescent COVID-19. The CDR3 runs from the conserved cysteine through the conserved F or W. The D gene is left open where the match is weak. Size values are once, few and many counts, or a class for expanded clones, and some rows have none.

d_call j_call v_call clone_size cdr3_aa cdr3_nt
NA TRBJ1-1 TRBV6-1 once CASSDRGRNTEAFF TGTGCCAGCAGTGACAGGGGTCGGAACACTGAAGCTTTCTTT
NA TRBJ1-1 TRBV10-3 NA CAISDGVVSNTEAFF TGTGCCATCAGTGACGGGGTAGTATCGAACACTGAAGCTTTCTTT
NA TRBJ1-6 TRBV27 NA CASSFGGGSPLHF TGTGCCAGCAGTTTCGGGGGTGGATCACCCCTCCACTTT
TRBD2 TRBJ2-7 TRBV10-1 few CASSSSGRAHEQYF TGCGCCAGCAGTTCAAGCGGGAGGGCCCACGAGCAGTACTTC
NA TRBJ2-3 TRBV5-4 NA CASSASGSDTQYF TGTGCCAGCAGCGCGTCGGGGTCAGATACGCAGTATTTT
NA TRBJ1-6 TRBV11-1 NA CASSTKPAGDSPLHF TGTGCCAGCAGCACGAAACCCGCAGGGGATTCACCCCTCCACTTT
TRBD1 TRBJ1-2 TRBV12-5 NA CASGPDRDRLYTF TGTGCTAGTGGACCCGACCGGGACAGGCTCTACACCTTC
TRBD2 TRBJ2-1 TRBV3-1/TRBV3-2 NA CASSQGGLAGAGEQFF TGTGCCAGCAGCCAAGGGGGACTAGCGGGAGCAGGTGAGCAGTTCTTC
TRBD1 TRBJ1-4 TRBV4-2 NA CASRPTGQGGEKLFF TGTGCCAGCAGACCAACCGGACAGGGCGGTGAAAAACTGTTTTTT
TRBD2 TRBJ2-7 TRBV28 NA CASSTSGGWLGEQYF TGTGCCAGCAGTACTAGCGGGGGGTGGTTAGGCGAGCAGTACTTC
NA TRBJ1-2 TRBV2 NA CASSERIGYTF TGTGCCAGCAGTGAGAGGATTGGCTACACCTTC
TRBD1 TRBJ1-5 TRBV6-6 NA CASSRQGASNQPQHF TGTGCCAGCAGTCGCCAGGGGGCAAGCAATCAGCCCCAGCATTTT
TRBD1 TRBJ1-5 TRBV15 NA CATRLDRGKGPQHF TGTGCCACCAGATTGGACAGGGGCAAAGGGCCCCAGCATTTT
NA TRBJ2-2 TRBV19 few CASSMSIGELFF TGTGCCAGTAGTATGAGTATCGGGGAGCTGTTTTTT
TRBD1 TRBJ1-2 TRBV7-9 many CASSPTGGSGNYGYTF TGTGCCAGCAGTCCTACAGGGGGCTCGGGGAACTATGGCTACACCTTC
TRBD2 TRBJ2-1 TRBV27 NA CASSWGGMGEQFF TGTGCCAGCAGTTGGGGGGGAATGGGTGAGCAGTTCTTC
NA TRBJ1-6 TRBV6-5 once CAIGGNNSPLHF TGTGCCATAGGGGGAAATAATTCACCCCTCCACTTT
NA TRBJ1-3 TRBV10-3 NA CAISPPTSGGRNTIYF TGTGCCATCAGTCCCCCGACTAGCGGGGGAAGAAACACCATATATTTT
NA TRBJ2-1 TRBV6-1 NA CASSEGLGSNEQFF TGTGCCAGCAGTGAAGGACTCGGGAGTAATGAGCAGTTCTTC
NA TRBJ1-6 TRBV4-1 NA CASSHPGENSPLHF TGCGCCAGCAGCCACCCGGGAGAAAATTCACCCCTCCACTTT
TRBD1 TRBJ1-2 TRBV9 NA CASSKSLLLQGDGYTF TGTGCCAGCAGCAAATCCCTCTTATTACAGGGGGACGGCTACACCTTC
NA TRBJ1-1 TRBV7-2 NA CASSLRVGTEAFF TGTGCCAGCAGCTTGAGGGTAGGGACTGAAGCTTTCTTT
NA TRBJ2-1 TRBV2 NA CASETQLERGQFF TGTGCCAGCGAGACCCAACTGGAACGCGGCCAGTTCTTC
TRBD1 TRBJ1-2 TRBV2 NA CASSPQGDGYTF TGTGCCAGCAGTCCACAGGGGGATGGCTACACCTTC
NA TRBJ1-6 TRBV7-8 NA CASSFHPRGDSPLHF TGTGCCAGCAGCTTCCACCCCCGCGGGGACTCACCCCTCCACTTT
NA TRBJ2-5 TRBV19 once CASSPGVAQQETQYF TGTGCCAGTAGTCCCGGAGTAGCGCAGCAAGAGACCCAGTACTTC
TRBD1 TRBJ1-2 TRBV11-2 NA CASSLGTGKGAGYGYTF TGTGCCAGCAGCTTAGGGACAGGGAAAGGAGCGGGCTATGGCTACACCTTC
TRBD1 TRBJ2-7 TRBV6-5 NA CASSYPGGYEQYF TGTGCCAGCAGTTATCCAGGGGGCTACGAGCAGTACTTC
TRBD1 TRBJ1-1 TRBV5-4 NA CAIAPGQGANGGAFF TGTGCCATTGCACCGGGACAGGGGGCGAATGGTGGGGCTTTCTTT